This passage covers 14 T cell receptor beta chains from one sample sequenced in a study of graft-versus-host responses after intestinal transplantation. The graft tissue was processed, and this released both intraepithelial and lamina propria lymphocytes. Sequenced by immunoSEQ multiplex PCR; TCRdb stores in-frame clones only, minus some. The table includes more than 3,500 clones, roughly 80% detected once. Source: ileum tissue, taken 9 days after transplant. The receptors originated from a human patient who received an intestinal transplant, so some T cells may come from the graft donor.

The chain recombines TRBV5-8 with TRBJ2-1; D possibly uses TRBD1 or TRBD2 (7 bases each). The CDR3 consists of 19 residues. V shed 5 bases and J shed 0 bases, with 24 bases lying between them. Germline-derived CDR1 and CDR2 are SGHTS and YDEGEE. The CDR3 region is CASRWEPGGVISSYNEQFF. CDR3 nucleotide sequence: TGTGCCAGCAGATGGGAACCAGGGGGGGTGATTAGCTCCTACAATGAGCAGTTCTTC.

This chain connects TRBV11-3 to TRBJ2-7; tentatively, D is TRBD2 (5 bases). This CDR3 comprises 12 residues. V shed 6 bases and J shed 7 bases, with 13 bases lying between them. Germline CDR1 is SGHNT and CDR2 is YENEEA. CDR3 sequence reads: CASRWVTGEQYF. In DNA form, the CDR3 reads TGTGCCAGCAGATGGGTCACGGGGGAGCAGTACTTC.

In DNA form, the CDR3 reads TGTGCCAGTAGTCCGGCATTGCATTTCTCTGGAAACACCATATATTTT. Amino acids: CASSPALHFSGNTIYF. This rearrangement joins TRBV19 to TRBJ1-3; D is unresolved. CDR1 and CDR2 from the germline V gene are LNHDA and SQIVND (reference sequence). The CDR3 spans 16 residues. V was clipped by 5 bases and J by 0 bases, with 14 bases between them.

The chain recombines TRBV7-6 with TRBJ2-2; D is uncertain. Germline V gene lookup returns CDR1 SGHVS and CDR2 FNYEAQ. This CDR3 has 14 residues. With 1 base removed from V and 7 bases from J, the gap between germline ends came to 10 bases. The CDR3 nucleotides are TGTGCCAGCAGCTTAGTCGGAGAAGTCGGGGAGCTGTTTTTT. As protein: CASSLVGEVGELFF.

The chain carries TRBV25-1 and TRBJ2-2; 14 nucleotides match TRBD2. Germline V gene data show CDR1 as MGHDK and CDR2 as SYGVNS. Trimming removed 6 bases from V and 6 bases from J; junction bases left unmatched: 6. The CDR3 runs 16 residues. The CDR3 nucleotides are TGTGCCAGCAGAGCTCCGGGACTAGCGGGAGCCGGGGAGCTGTTTTTT. This codes for CASRAPGLAGAGELFF. The full variable domain, in which reference TRBV25-1 and TRBJ2-2 provide the parts outside the CDR3, is EADIYQTPRYLVIGTGKKITLECSQTMGHDKMYWYQQDPGMELHLIHYSYGVNSTEKGDLSSESTVSRIRTEHFPLTLESARPSHTSQYLCASRAPGLAGAGELFFGEGSRLTVL.

The CDR3 nucleotides are TGCGCCAGCAGCCCGACTTCAGGGCAGGGTGAAAAACTGTTTTTT. Its translation is CASSPTSGQGEKLFF. The chain recombines TRBV5-1 with TRBJ1-4; weak D call: TRBD1 (5 bases). V was trimmed by 4 bases and J by 7 bases, leaving 17 bases between them. CDR3 size: 15 residues. Germline values: CDR1 SGHRS, CDR2 YFSETQ. Looking up the rest from reference TRBV5-1 and TRBJ1-4 gives the full variable domain: KAGVTQTPRYLIKTRGQQVTLSCSPISGHRSVSWYQQTPGQGLQFLFEYFSETQRNKGNFPGRFSGRQFSNSRSEMNVSTLELGDSALYLCASSPTSGQGEKLFFGSGTQLSVL.

The chain uses TRBV4-2 and TRBJ2-7; TRBD2 matches at 10 bases. The CDR3 is 15 amino acids. From germline, CDR1 is LGHNA and CDR2 YNFKEQ. The trim removed 6 bases at V and 2 bases at J, leaving 7 bases unmatched. CDR3 sequence reads: CASSPGTSETYEQYF. The CDR3 DNA is TGTGCCAGCAGTCCCGGGACTAGCGAAACCTACGAGCAGTACTTC.

J is TRBJ2-1 and V is TRBV9; TRBD2 matches 8 bases. With V trimmed by 3 bases and J by 3 bases, 8 bases remained unmatched. The CDR3 sequence is 16 residues long. CDR1 and CDR2 from the germline V gene are SGDLS and YYNGEE. The chain's CDR3 is CASSEILAGYYNEQFF. The CDR3 DNA follows: TGTGCCAGCAGCGAGATTCTAGCGGGTTACTACAATGAGCAGTTCTTC.

This clone was picked up one time. The chain combines TRBV7-6 with TRBJ2-7; the D gene is possibly TRBD1 (5 bases). Trimming shortened V by 3 bases and J by 6 bases, and 15 bases separated the two germline ends. Germline CDR1 is SGHVS and CDR2 is FNYEAQ. The CDR3 is 14 amino acids. The CDR3 region has the DNA TGTGCCAGCAGCTTTTATCTGGGGCTTTCCGAGCAGTACTTC. Translation gives CASSFYLGLSEQYF.

The rearrangement uses TRBV7-3 and TRBJ2-7; D might be TRBD1 or TRBD2, each matching 6 bases. The germline gives CDR1 SGHTA, CDR2 FQGTGA. The CDR3 runs to 14 residues. With 10 bases removed from V and 4 bases from J, the gap between germline ends came to 20 bases. CDR3 sequence (DNA): TGTGCCATCTGCCGGGTGGGCGGGACATACGAGCAGTACTTC. This translates into CAICRVGGTYEQYF.

The V gene is TRBV18, the J gene TRBJ2-1, with D perhaps matching TRBD2 (6 bases). The V gene's germline CDR1 is KGHSH and CDR2 LQKENI. The CDR3 has 15 amino acids. The V end lost 2 bases, the J end lost 4 bases, and 12 bases lay between the germline ends. The CDR3 region is CASSPGAGRYNEQFF. DNA of the CDR3: TGTGCCAGCTCACCAGGGGCAGGGAGGTACAATGAGCAGTTCTTC.

The chain is built from TRBV25-1 and TRBJ2-7; D remains unclear. Between the trimmed V and J ends, which lost 1 base and 4 bases, there was a span of 2 bases. This CDR3 region has 11 residues. Per germline, CDR1 MGHDK and CDR2 SYGVNS. The CDR3 bases are TGTGCCAGCAGTGAATTTTACGAGCAGTACTTC. Its protein is CASSEFYEQYF.

V usage is TRBV6-5 and J usage is TRBJ1-3; D ambiguous. The CDR3 has 12 residues. The germline CDR1 and CDR2 sequences are MNHEY and SVGAGI. V dropped 10 bases and J dropped 4 bases, with 11 bases sitting between them. DNA for the CDR3: TGTGCCACCGCAGATGGGGGAAACACCATATATTTT. Its translation: CATADGGNTIYF.

The chain combines TRBV7-3 with TRBJ1-1; 7 nucleotides agree with TRBD1. CDR1 SGHTA and CDR2 FQGTGA come from the germline V gene. This CDR3 comprises 13 residues. The ends lost 5 bases at V and 3 bases at J; junction bases unmatched: 3. CDR3: CASSAGGYTEAFF. The CDR3 DNA sequence: TGTGCCAGCAGCGCAGGGGGGTACACTGAAGCTTTCTTT.